A selection of T cell receptor beta chains follows, all from one sample in a study of CXCR3-negative and CXCR3-positive naive CD8 T cells. TCRdb re-called the 5' RACE reads, yielding one record per CDR3 amino acid sequence without DNA. This sample carries about 43,000 distinct CDR3 sequences, with around a tenth going to the ten biggest clones. The specimen was memory CD8+ T cells from blood. The receptors come from a human donor in good health. Some clones in this sample may be carry-over from other donors' samples. Both conserved end residues are part of each CDR3.

TRBV10-3	TRBJ1-2	CAISESRQGIGGYTF
TRBV6-5	TRBJ2-3	CASTRETSGGPGITQYF
TRBV4-1	TRBJ2-3	CASSLPPDVDTQYF
TRBV29-1	TRBJ2-2	CSATGRFSAGELFF
TRBV7-9	TRBJ2-7	CASIPLPLDREDYEQYF
TRBV4-3	TRBJ1-2	CASSPGTGDYGYTF
TRBV4-3	TRBJ2-7	CASSPLADRVYEQYF
TRBV12-3/TRBV12-4	TRBJ2-1	CASSGLGSFSNEQFF
TRBV28	TRBJ1-1	CASSPRGNTEAFF
TRBV29-1	TRBJ2-3	CSVEPPLSSTDTQYF
TRBV7-9	TRBJ1-1	CASSTPGHRGANTEAFF
TRBV28	TRBJ2-5	CASSETGVVQETQHF
TRBV7-9	TRBJ2-1	CASSSTAPSYNEQFF
TRBV29-1	TRBJ2-7	CSAAGGPGGYEQYF
TRBV7-8	TRBJ1-2	CASSLSSLLGYTF
TRBV4-3	TRBJ2-6	CASSQEEGTGANVLTF
TRBV6-4	TRBJ2-5	CASSETGLAGQETQYF
TRBV29-1	TRBJ2-7	CSVQSQGGNEQYF
TRBV27	TRBJ1-1	CASSSTTGAPLDTEAFF
TRBV29-1	TRBJ2-1	CSVDPVTVKKSYNEQFF
TRBV15	TRBJ1-5	CATSRAERDYSNQPQHF
TRBV9	TRBJ2-5	CASSGEDGRSEETQYF
TRBV5-1	TRBJ1-1	CASSFGGMGHTEAFF